The 16 T cell receptor beta chains reported below all come from one sample, sequenced in a study of cytomegalovirus exposure and HLA in healthy donors. The PCR used 60 Vbeta and 13 Jbeta primers. The table came from immunoSEQ multiplex PCR; TCRdb's copy has only in-frame clones and leaves some out. The profile shows 150,000 to 180,000 clones, approximately 80% of them singletons. The sequenced sample consisted of PBMCs. The receptors were gathered from a woman aged 40-49 years in good health and CMV-seropositive.

This chain uses TRBV7-2 with TRBJ1-1; 7 nucleotides align to TRBD1. CDR3 length equals 16 residues. Germline CDR1 SGHTA, CDR2 FQGNSA. With V trimmed by 3 bases and J by 6 bases, 13 bases remained unmatched. Here the CDR3 DNA reads TGTGCCAGCAGCTTCGGTCAGGGGGGACTGGGAGCTGAAGCTTTCTTT. Encoded protein: CASSFGQGGLGAEAFF.

The chain uses TRBV7-2 and TRBJ2-5, with D hard to call. This CDR3 has 12 residues. Germline V gene sequence: CDR1 SGHTA, CDR2 FQGNSA. The V gene lost 4 bases and the J gene lost 5 bases, with 8 bases spanning the gap. This CDR3 is CASSSTRETQYF. CDR3 DNA sequence: TGTGCCAGCAGCTCAACGAGGGAGACCCAGTACTTC.

The chain combines TRBV27 with TRBJ1-2; D is possibly TRBD1 (5 bases). Germline V gene data show CDR1 as MNHEY and CDR2 as SMNVEV (reference sequence). The ends were cut back, 0 bases at V and 5 bases at J, with 22 bases in the middle. This CDR3 spans 18 amino acids. The CDR3 protein is CASSLSGSGPLGMYGYTF. In DNA form, the CDR3 reads TGTGCCAGCAGTTTATCGGGGTCAGGGCCATTAGGGATGTATGGCTACACCTTC.

The chain carries TRBV7-3 and TRBJ2-3; 11 bases map to TRBD2. V gave up 4 bases and J gave up 5 bases; unmatched junction bases: 2. The V gene's germline CDR1 is SGHTA and CDR2 FQGTGA. The CDR3 totals 14 residues. The CDR3 coding sequence is TGTGCCAGCAGCTCCGGACTAGCGGGAGATACGCAGTATTTT. Its protein product is CASSSGLAGDTQYF.

The chain's CDR3 is CASTGQGLTEAFF. In DNA form, the CDR3 reads TGTGCCAGCACCGGACAGGGTCTCACTGAAGCTTTCTTT. This rearrangement joins TRBV6-5 to TRBJ1-1, with 8 bases matching TRBD1. Losses at the gene ends were 7 bases for V and 4 bases for J; bases not matched to a gene: 5. Per the germline V gene, CDR1 is MNHEY and CDR2 is SVGAGI. The CDR3 runs to 13 residues.

The rearrangement uses TRBV28 and TRBJ2-7; TRBD1 might be the D (8 bases). The CDR3 contains 14 residues. The germline CDR1 and CDR2 sequences are MDHEN and SYDVKM. V dropped 5 bases and J dropped 4 bases, with 15 bases sitting between them. The CDR3 protein is CASSKQGGEYEQYF. In nucleotides, the CDR3 is TGTGCCAGCAGTAAACAGGGGGGGGAATACGAGCAGTACTTC. Variable domain in full (rest from reference TRBV28 and TRBJ2-7): DVKVTQSSRYLVKRTGEKVFLECVQDMDHENMFWYRQDPGLGLRLIYFSYDVKMKEKGDIPEGYSVSREKKERFSLILESASTNQTSMYLCASSKQGGEYEQYFGPGTRLTVT.

The CDR3 DNA reads TGTGCTAGTGGTGAACAGGGTAGCTCCTACAATGAGCAGTTCTTC. Residues: CASGEQGSSYNEQFF. The J gene is TRBJ2-1, the V gene TRBV12-5; tentative D call: TRBD1 (6 bases). Trimming stripped 5 bases from V and 0 bases from J, with 11 bases between. CDR1 and CDR2 (germline): LGHNT, FRNRAP. The CDR3 contains 15 residues.

The chain joins TRBV19 to TRBJ2-1, with 8 nucleotides matching TRBD1. The CDR3 sequence is 15 residues long. Germline-derived CDR1 and CDR2 are LNHDA and SQIVND (reference sequence). V gave up 6 bases and J gave up 7 bases; unmatched junction bases: 11. The CDR3 nucleotides are TGTGCCAGTAGGCCAGACAGGGGCCTTGCTAATGAGCAGTTCTTC. As protein: CASRPDRGLANEQFF.

This chain joins TRBV19 and TRBJ2-2; 8 positions match TRBD1. Germline CDR1 is LNHDA and CDR2 is SQIVND (reference sequence). The V gene end was trimmed by 6 bases and the J gene end by 7 bases; junction bases not matched to a gene: 10. The CDR3 runs 15 residues. DNA for the CDR3: TGTGCCAGTAGATCGGGCGGACAGGGATTCGGGGAGCTGTTTTTT. Encoded protein: CASRSGGQGFGELFF.

V and J are TRBV6-5 and TRBJ2-5, with 8 bases aligning to TRBD1. V shed 6 bases, J shed 5 bases, and the junction held 5 bases outside the gene matches. The CDR3 spans 13 residues. The germline CDR1 and CDR2 sequences are MNHEY and SVGAGI. The CDR3 protein is CASRGQGRETQYF. DNA of the CDR3: TGTGCCAGCAGAGGACAGGGCCGGGAGACCCAGTACTTC.

The rearrangement uses TRBV6-1 and TRBJ1-2; a possible D gene is TRBD1 (5 bases). Per the germline V gene, CDR1 is MNHNS and CDR2 is SASEGT. The CDR3 sequence is 13 residues long. Trimming shortened V by 2 bases and J by 2 bases, and 6 bases separated the two germline ends. The CDR3 nucleotides are TGTGCCAGCAGTGAATCAGGGAACTATGGCTACACCTTC. Protein product: CASSESGNYGYTF.

The chain couples TRBV7-6 to TRBJ2-1, with 8 bases aligning to TRBD1. Germline trimming cut 0 bases from V and 0 bases from J; bases unmatched to any gene: 10. CDR3 length equals 19 residues. Looked up from germline, CDR1 is SGHVS and CDR2 is FNYEAQ. The CDR3 loop is CASSLALGRGQGSYNEQFF. The CDR3 nucleotides read TGTGCCAGCAGCTTAGCCCTGGGCCGCGGACAGGGCTCCTACAATGAGCAGTTCTTC.

Here the CDR3 DNA reads TGTGCCAGCAGTTTCCCGCTTCCCCTAGGACAGGCATCCTCCTACGAGCAGTACTTC. Protein product: CASSFPLPLGQASSYEQYF. V and J are TRBV28 and TRBJ2-7, with 7 bases fitting TRBD1. The germline gives CDR1 MDHEN, CDR2 SYDVKM. This CDR3 spans 19 amino acids. V was clipped by 3 bases and J by 0 bases; unmatched bases: 17.

This chain links TRBV12-5 with TRBJ2-7, with 16 positions matching TRBD2. Per germline, CDR1 LGHNT and CDR2 FRNRAP. With 5 bases clipped from V and 5 bases from J, the junction kept 3 bases outside the gene matches. The CDR3 spans 15 residues. The CDR3 loop is CASGLGLAGGHEQYF. CDR3 bases: TGTGCTAGTGGTCTGGGACTAGCGGGAGGGCACGAGCAGTACTTC.

The rearrangement links TRBV11-2 to TRBJ2-1; 14 bases fit TRBD2. The J segment lost 9 bases and the V segment lost 5 bases, leaving 6 bases of the junction unmatched. The CDR3 is made up of 15 amino acids. Germline-derived CDR1 and CDR2 are SGHAT and FQNNGV. The CDR3 region has the DNA TGTGCCAGCAGCCCAGGACTAGCGGGAGGAGGTGAGCAGTTCTTC. Its protein is CASSPGLAGGGEQFF.

In this sample, this clone turned up once. This chain links TRBV7-2 with TRBJ2-1; TRBD2 aligns across 10 bases. In germline, CDR1 is SGHTA, CDR2 FQGNSA. The CDR3 extends over 14 amino acids. Trimming took 6 bases from V and 8 from J; bases not matched to a gene: 7. As DNA, the CDR3 is TGTGCCAGCAGTCTAGCGGGAGTGGGAGATGAGCAGTTCTTC. Encoded protein: CASSLAGVGDEQFF.